The rows below give T cell receptor beta chains drawn from one sample of a study of OX40 agonist ivuxolimab in advanced cancers. Libraries were prepared by immunoSEQ multiplex PCR; TCRdb keeps only in-frame clonotypes and omits some of them. The sample has 82,000 or so clones, about nine tenths seen once. The starting material was CD4+ or CD8+ T cells sorted from blood, obtained in a trial of the OX40 agonist ivuxolimab. These receptors came from an adult with an advanced solid tumor such as melanoma, head and neck, liver or kidney cancer. The CDR3 runs from the conserved cysteine through the conserved F or W. Fields, in order: J gene, D gene, CDR3 length, V gene, clone size, CDR3 DNA, CDR3 protein. D genes are given only for firm matches. Clone size is shown for a subset of rows, as once, few, many or a class of expanded clone.

TRBJ2-3	-	11	TRBV7-9	-	TGTGCCAGCAGCCTCAAAGATACGCAGTATTTT	CASSLKDTQYF
TRBJ2-1	TRBD2	16	TRBV18	-	TGTGCCAGCTCACCACCAGGACTAGCGGGAGTCGGTGAGCAGTTCTTC	CASSPPGLAGVGEQFF
TRBJ2-2	-	13	TRBV11-2	-	TGTGCCAGCAGCTTAAAGAACACCGGGGAGCTGTTTTTT	CASSLKNTGELFF
TRBJ2-3	TRBD1	14	TRBV5-1	-	TGCGCCAGCAGCTTAGGGACAGGGGAAGATACGCAGTATTTT	CASSLGTGEDTQYF
TRBJ2-1	-	15	TRBV9	-	TGTGCCAGCAGCGTAGACCCGGGTGAGGCCAATGAGCAGTTCTTC	CASSVDPGEANEQFF
TRBJ2-2	TRBD2	15	TRBV7-3	-	TGTGCCAGCAGTCCATCCGGGGGGTTGTCCGGGGAGCTGTTTTTT	CASSPSGGLSGELFF
TRBJ1-1	-	15	TRBV14	-	TGTGCCAGCAGCCAATTGGGGGATGTCGACACTGAAGCTTTCTTT	CASSQLGDVDTEAFF
TRBJ1-2	-	12	TRBV30	-	TGTGCCTGGAGTGTACAAGGGATTTCCTACACCTTC	CAWSVQGISYTF
TRBJ2-5	-	15	TRBV19	once	TGTGCCAGTAGTCCCCTGGGCCTAGAGGGTGAGACCCAGTACTTC	CASSPLGLEGETQYF
TRBJ1-2	TRBD1	12	TRBV13	once	TGTGCCAGCAGCCAGGGGGACTATGGCTACACCTTC	CASSQGDYGYTF
TRBJ2-1	TRBD2	15	TRBV18	-	TGTGCCAGCTCGGTAGCGGGGGGGCAATTGAATGAGCAGTTCTTC	CASSVAGGQLNEQFF
TRBJ2-1	TRBD1	13	TRBV5-5	-	TGTGCCAGCAGCTTGGCAGGGGGCAATGAGCAGTTCTTC	CASSLAGGNEQFF
TRBJ2-3	-	15	TRBV2	-	TGTGCCAGCAGTGAACTCGCGGGGCTCACAGATACGCAGTATTTT	CASSELAGLTDTQYF
TRBJ2-7	TRBD1	12	TRBV18	-	TGTGCCAGCTCACTATCAGGACAGGCGGGCTACTTC	CASSLSGQAGYF
TRBJ2-3	-	16	TRBV7-9	-	TGTGCCAGCAGCCAGGGGACACCAAAAGGCACAGATACGCAGTATTTT	CASSQGTPKGTDTQYF
TRBJ1-2	TRBD1	15	TRBV6-5	-	TGTGCCAGCAGTTACTTACAGGGGGCCGGGGTGGGCTACACCTTC	CASSYLQGAGVGYTF
TRBJ2-6	-	18	TRBV5-1	-	TGCGCCAGCAGCCCGCTCGCCGTGGGGGCTGGTGGGGCCAACGTCCTGACTTTC	CASSPLAVGAGGANVLTF
TRBJ1-1	-	14	TRBV6-6	-	TGTGCCAGCAGTCCCCAGGGGTCTGGCACTGAAGCTTTCTTT	CASSPQGSGTEAFF
TRBJ2-1	-	12	TRBV7-9	-	TGTGCCAGCAGCTTAGTAGGAAATGAGCAGTTCTTC	CASSLVGNEQFF
TRBJ2-5	TRBD1	15	TRBV6-5	-	TGTGCCAGCAGTTACTCGGTAGGGGGCGGTGAGACCCAGTACTTC	CASSYSVGGGETQYF
TRBJ2-2	-	16	TRBV19	-	TGTGCCAGTAGTATAGCTGCTAGCGCATGGGCCGGGGAGCTGTTTTTT	CASSIAASAWAGELFF
TRBJ2-1	TRBD2	14	TRBV11-3	-	TGTGCCAGCAGCTTAATGACTAGCGGGACGGGTCAGTTCTTC	CASSLMTSGTGQFF
TRBJ1-1	TRBD1	14	TRBV19	-	TGTGCCAGTAGTATCCCAGGGGGTTACACTGAAGCTTTCTTT	CASSIPGGYTEAFF
TRBJ1-1	-	15	TRBV19	-	TGTGCCAGTAGTATTGATCGGGCGTCGGGCACTGAAGCTTTCTTT	CASSIDRASGTEAFF